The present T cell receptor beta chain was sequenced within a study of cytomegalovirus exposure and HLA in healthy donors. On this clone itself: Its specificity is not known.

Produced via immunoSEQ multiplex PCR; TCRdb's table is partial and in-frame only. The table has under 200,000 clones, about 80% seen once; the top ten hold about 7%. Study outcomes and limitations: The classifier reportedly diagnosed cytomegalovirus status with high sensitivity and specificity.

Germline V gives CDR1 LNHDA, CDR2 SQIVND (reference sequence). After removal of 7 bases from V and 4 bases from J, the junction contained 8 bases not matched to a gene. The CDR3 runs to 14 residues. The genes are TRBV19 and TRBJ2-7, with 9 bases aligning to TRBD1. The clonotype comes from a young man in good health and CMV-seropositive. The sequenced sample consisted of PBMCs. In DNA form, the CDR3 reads TGTGCCAGTAATCCCCGGGACAGGGCGTACGAGCAGTACTTC. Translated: CASNPRDRAYEQYF. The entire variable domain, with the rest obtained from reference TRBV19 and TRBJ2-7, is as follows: DGGITQSPKYLFRKEGQNVTLSCEQNLNHDAMYWYRQDPGQGLRLIYYSQIVNDFQKGDIAEGYSVSREKKESFPLTVTSAQKNPTAFYLCASNPRDRAYEQYFGPGTRLTVT.